These T cell receptor beta chains were read from a single sample in a study of cytomegalovirus exposure and HLA in healthy donors. The repertoire was sequenced with immunoSEQ multiplex PCR; TCRdb's copy has only in-frame clones and lacks some. The sample records about 280,000 clones, approximately 90% being singletons. What was sequenced was PBMCs. These receptors came from a woman under 30 in good health and CMV-seronegative. The CDR3 runs from the conserved cysteine through the conserved F or W. The D gene is left open where the match is weak. The listing skips clone size in some rows; elsewhere it reads once, few, many or a size class.

j_call d_call v_call clone_size cdr3_nt cdr3_aa
TRBJ2-3 TRBD2 TRBV7-9 - TGTGCCAGCAGCTTAGCGCTCGGCGGGGGGGGCACAGATACGCAGTATTTT CASSLALGGGGTDTQYF
TRBJ1-1 - TRBV9 - TGTGCCAGCAGTGATAACGACAGAACTGAAGCTTTCTTT CASSDNDRTEAFF
TRBJ1-1 - TRBV30 - TGTGCCTGGAGTAGGTTTCAGGGGTATCGGAACACTGAAGCTTTCTTT CAWSRFQGYRNTEAFF
TRBJ1-2 TRBD1 TRBV10-3 once TGTGCCATCAGTGAGTCACCCATAACGACAGGGGATGGCTACACCTTC CAISESPITTGDGYTF
TRBJ1-1 TRBD1 TRBV5-4 - TGTGCCAGCAGCCCCGGGACAGGGAAGGGAGCTTTCTTT CASSPGTGKGAFF
TRBJ1-2 - TRBV2 - TGTGCCCTCGGGGGGTCCGGCTACACCTTC CALGGSGYTF
TRBJ2-7 TRBD1 TRBV9 - TGTGCCAGCAGCGTAGGAGGGACAGGGGCCTCCTACGAGCAGTACTTC CASSVGGTGASYEQYF
TRBJ2-1 TRBD1 TRBV5-1 - TGCGCCAGCTCCGGAAGGGGGCTGGTCAATGAGCAGTTCTTC CASSGRGLVNEQFF
TRBJ1-1 TRBD1 TRBV5-1 - TGCGCCAGCAGCTTTCTACAGGGGGACACTGAAGCTTTCTTT CASSFLQGDTEAFF
TRBJ2-1 TRBD1 TRBV5-1 - TGCGCCAGCAGCATCGGGACAGCTTACAATGAGCAGTTCTTC CASSIGTAYNEQFF
TRBJ1-2 - TRBV23-1 once TGCGCCAGCAGTCAAAGAGGTACCCATGGCTACACCTTC CASSQRGTHGYTF
TRBJ2-1 - TRBV11-2 - TGTGCCAGCACCCAATCCCCCAATGAGCAGTTCTTC CASTQSPNEQFF
TRBJ2-5 TRBD1 TRBV11-2 - TGTGCCAGCAGCCCAGGGGGTAATCTTGAGGAGACCCAGTACTTC CASSPGGNLEETQYF
TRBJ2-7 - TRBV6-1 - TGTGCCAGCAGTGAGTGGCCTCCAGGGACCTACGAGCAGTACTTC CASSEWPPGTYEQYF
TRBJ2-1 - TRBV6-5 - TGTGCCAGCAGCCCCGTTCCCCTCAATGAGCAGTTCTTC CASSPVPLNEQFF
TRBJ1-2 - TRBV11-2 once TGTGTCAGCAGCAACGGCGGCGCCAGCAATTATGGCTACACCTTC CVSSNGGASNYGYTF
TRBJ1-4 - TRBV27 - TGTGCCAGCAGTGCTAGACCAACTAATGAAAAACTGTTTTTT CASSARPTNEKLFF
TRBJ2-7 - TRBV7-2 - TGTGCCAGCAGCTCCCTCTTGTCCGGCGAGCAGTACTTC CASSSLLSGEQYF
TRBJ1-2 TRBD1 TRBV28 - TGTGCCAGCAGTGGGGGACAGGGGTATCTTCTCTTCTATGGCTACACCTTC CASSGGQGYLLFYGYTF
TRBJ1-2 - TRBV27 once TGTGCCAGCAGTTTCGGAGGGACTGGCTACACCTTC CASSFGGTGYTF
TRBJ1-5 TRBD1 TRBV27 few TGTGCCAGTCAGGGGGCGAGAGGTCAGCCCCAGCATTTT CASQGARGQPQHF